The 24 T cell receptor beta chains listed next were all sequenced from one sample in a study of blood T cell repertoires in COVID-19. Clones were sequenced by immunoSEQ multiplex PCR, and TCRdb holds only the in-frame ones, with some missing. The table records over 120,000 clones, approximately 87% of them present only once. Sequenced sample: peripheral blood. Receptors were obtained from a woman aged 45-60 years with active or convalescent COVID-19.

The chain has TRBV7-9 and TRBJ1-2; 7 bases match TRBD1. V was clipped by 5 bases and J by 7 bases; unmatched bases: 19. This CDR3 contains 17 residues. Germline V gives CDR1 SEHNR, CDR2 FQNEAQ (reference sequence). The CDR3 bases are TGTGCCAGCAGCCGATCCGGGACAGAGACCAACGATCGTGGCTACACCTTC. Protein: CASSRSGTETNDRGYTF.

The CDR3 spells CASSEDPGYVNAFF. Written as DNA, the CDR3 is TGTGCCAGCAGTGAAGATCCAGGGTATGTGAATGCTTTCTTT. V and J are TRBV6-1 and TRBJ1-1, with a possible D match to TRBD1 (5 bases). The CDR3 runs to 14 residues. V lost 1 base and J lost 11, with 17 bases in between. CDR1 and CDR2 from the germline V gene are MNHNS and SASEGT.

The genes are TRBV6-4 and TRBJ1-6, with D possibly TRBD1 on 5 matching bases. The CDR3 loop spans 13 amino acids. The V end was cut by 5 bases, the J end by 6 bases, with 8 bases between. The germline gives CDR1 MRHNA, CDR2 SNTAGT. This CDR3 reads CASSPDSNSPLHF. The DNA of the CDR3 is TGTGCCAGCAGTCCCGACAGTAATTCACCCCTCCACTTT.

This rearrangement joins TRBV4-2 to TRBJ2-1; 10 bases align to TRBD2. The CDR3 is 16 amino acids. V dropped 0 bases and J dropped 9; count of bases not matched to a gene: 8. CDR1 and CDR2 from the germline V gene are LGHNA and YNFKEQ. Here the CDR3 DNA reads TGTGCCAGCAGCCAAGATCAGCGGGGGGGGCAGAGTGAGCAGTTCTTC. Its protein is CASSQDQRGGQSEQFF.

CDR3 protein: CSADGQANTGELFF. CDR3 DNA sequence: TGCAGCGCAGACGGACAGGCGAACACCGGGGAGCTGTTTTTT. The rearrangement joins TRBV29-1 to TRBJ2-2, with 7 nucleotides matching TRBD1. CDR1 and CDR2 from the germline V gene are SQVTM and ANQGSEA. There are 14 residues in the CDR3. V lost 7 bases and J lost 0; bases outside the gene matches: 5.

V gene TRBV7-2 combines with J gene TRBJ2-5; 7 bases fit TRBD2. Trimming at V came to 1 base and at J to 0 bases, leaving 8 bases not matched to a gene. Looked up from germline, CDR1 is SGHTA and CDR2 is FQGNSA. CDR3 size: 17 residues. In DNA, the CDR3 is TGTGCCAGCAGCTTAGGGTTGATAGCGGGCCACCAAGAGACCCAGTACTTC. Protein sequence: CASSLGLIAGHQETQYF.

This chain uses TRBV12-3 or TRBV12-4 with TRBJ2-7, with TRBD1 identical over 8 bases. The CDR3 is 13 amino acids. V trimming: 8 bases; J trimming: 0 bases; junction bases outside the gene matches: 3. The CDR3 here is CASGTGGSYEQYF. The CDR3 bases are TGTGCCAGCGGTACAGGGGGCTCCTACGAGCAGTACTTC.

This clone was observed a few times. This sequence joins TRBV10-3 and TRBJ1-2, with TRBD1 matching 7 bases. The CDR3 consists of 14 residues. Losses at the gene ends were 5 bases for V and 7 bases for J; bases not matched to a gene: 10. Germline CDR1 is ENHRY and CDR2 is SYGVKD. CDR3 sequence: CAISPLTGELGYTF. CDR3 nucleotide sequence: TGTGCCATCAGTCCCCTAACAGGGGAGCTTGGCTACACCTTC.

The DNA of the CDR3 is TGTGCCAGCAGCCAAGATGGGGGCCGTAGCTCTGGAAACACCATATATTTT. This translates into CASSQDGGRSSGNTIYF. V gene TRBV3-1 (or the pseudogene TRBV3-2) combines with J gene TRBJ1-3; D perhaps matches TRBD1 (6 bases). The CDR3 has 17 amino acids. V was cut by 0 bases and J by 0 bases, with 12 bases left in between. The germline CDR1 and CDR2 sequences are LGHDT and YNNKEL (reference sequence).

The chain combines TRBV19 with TRBJ2-5, with 8 nucleotides matching TRBD1. Germline CDR1 and CDR2: LNHDA and SQIVND (reference sequence). The CDR3 is 14 amino acids. J lost 6 bases, V lost 3 bases, and 6 bases had no gene match. For the CDR3, the DNA is TGTGCCAGTAGTATCGACAGGGGCACGAAGACCCAGTACTTC. It yields the protein CASSIDRGTKTQYF.

V and J are TRBV6-5 and TRBJ1-1; maybe TRBD1 (6 bases). CDR3 length equals 15 residues. Between the trimmed V and J ends, which lost 2 bases and 2 bases, there was a span of 12 bases. Germline loops: CDR1 MNHEY, CDR2 SVGAGI. In nucleotides, the CDR3 is TGTGCCAGCAGTTACGGACAGACGATCAACACTGAAGCTTTCTTT. Encoded protein: CASSYGQTINTEAFF.

The V gene is TRBV9, the J gene TRBJ2-7; 7 bases are a match to TRBD2. Germline V gene lookup returns CDR1 SGDLS and CDR2 YYNGEE. The CDR3 runs 14 residues. After removal of 4 bases from V and 1 base from J, the junction contained 5 bases not matched to a gene. CDR3: CASSLAAGSYEQYF. In DNA form, the CDR3 reads TGTGCCAGCAGCCTAGCGGCAGGGTCCTACGAGCAGTACTTC.

The chain recombines TRBV7-6 with TRBJ1-3; D possibly corresponds to TRBD1 (6 bases). Trimming took off 5 bases at V and 0 bases at J, with 17 bases between the two ends. CDR1 is SGHVS and CDR2 is FNYEAQ in the germline V gene. CDR3 length: 17 residues. The CDR3, as DNA: TGTGCCAGCAGCCCCGGGGGGAGGGGGACCTCTGGAAACACCATATATTTT. Amino acid sequence: CASSPGGRGTSGNTIYF. The full variable domain, with the rest looked up from reference TRBV7-6 and TRBJ1-3, is GAGVSQSPRYKVTKRGQDVALRCDPISGHVSLYWYRQALGQGPEFLTYFNYEAQQDKSGLPNDRFSAERPEGSISTLTIQRTEQRDSAMYRCASSPGGRGTSGNTIYFGEGSWLTVV.

The chain links TRBV28 to TRBJ1-1; no clear D. Trimming took off 5 bases at V and 3 bases at J, with 10 bases between the two ends. The length of the CDR3 is 13 residues. Germline V CDR1 and CDR2: MDHEN, SYDVKM. CDR3 sequence reads: CASSPYLDTEAFF. The CDR3 nucleotides are TGTGCCAGCAGTCCGTATCTCGACACTGAAGCTTTCTTT.

The chain links TRBV27 to TRBJ2-7, with 9 positions matching TRBD2. CDR1 and CDR2 (germline): MNHEY, SMNVEV (reference sequence). With 2 bases clipped from V and 6 bases from J, the junction kept 5 bases outside the gene matches. The CDR3 extends over 14 amino acids. The CDR3 bases are TGTGCCAGCAGTTTAAAGCGGGAGGTTGGCGAGCAGTACTTC. It specifies CASSLKREVGEQYF.

V usage is TRBV20-1 and J usage is TRBJ1-5, with D uncertain. The CDR3 runs 12 residues. V lost 3 bases, J lost 3 bases, and 6 bases lay in between. Per germline, CDR1 DFQATT and CDR2 SNEGSKA (reference sequence). CDR3 protein: CSASANNQPQHF. For the CDR3, the DNA is TGCAGTGCTAGTGCCAACAATCAGCCCCAGCATTTT.

The rearrangement uses TRBV15 and TRBJ1-1; 7 bases are a match to TRBD1. V lost 0 bases to trimming and J lost 4 bases; unmatched junction nucleotides: 8. The CDR3 runs 16 residues. Looked up from germline, CDR1 is LNHNV and CDR2 is YYDKDF (reference sequence). CDR3 residues: CATSRDHRQGGTEAFF. The CDR3 region has the DNA TGTGCCACCAGCAGAGATCATAGACAGGGAGGCACTGAAGCTTTCTTT.

CDR3: CASRGYGTGNPEQYF. The CDR3 nucleotides are TGCGCCAGCAGGGGATATGGGACAGGGAACCCCGAGCAGTACTTC. The chain carries TRBV5-1 and TRBJ2-7, with 9 bases lining up with TRBD1. Trimming cost V 5 bases and J 6 bases; bases outside gene matches: 12. This CDR3 is 15 amino acids long. Germline V lookup: CDR1 SGHRS, CDR2 YFSETQ.

The chain uses TRBV12-3 or TRBV12-4 and TRBJ2-1; 7 bases map to TRBD1. The CDR3 totals 13 residues. V lost 6 bases to trimming and J lost 8 bases; unmatched junction nucleotides: 7. The CDR3 spells CASSPQGKHEQFF. CDR3 nucleotide sequence: TGTGCCAGCAGCCCACAGGGGAAGCATGAGCAGTTCTTC.

The chain couples TRBV21-1 to TRBJ2-7; the table gives TRBD1 as D, unverified against the DNA. TRBV21-1 corresponds to a pseudogene. This CDR3 has 14 amino acids. CDR3 DNA: TGTGCCAGCAGCACACCGGACAGGGTCTACGAGCAGTACTTC. This translates into CASSTPDRVYEQYF.

This clone showed up just a few times. V is TRBV7-9 and J is TRBJ1-2, with TRBD1 identical over 9 bases. Germline CDR1 SEHNR, CDR2 FQNEAQ (reference sequence). The CDR3 spans 15 residues. V was pared by 5 bases and J by 4 bases, with 8 bases of the junction left unmatched. CDR3 nucleotide sequence: TGTGCCAGCAGCCCTCCGGGACAGGGCGGCTATGGCTACACCTTC. Its translation: CASSPPGQGGYGYTF.

This clone came up a few times. The rearrangement joins TRBV19 to TRBJ1-4; 7 nucleotides match TRBD1. The V segment lost 6 bases and the J segment 1 base; nucleotides outside the gene matches: 5. Per germline, CDR1 LNHDA and CDR2 SQIVND (reference sequence). This CDR3 is built from 15 residues. The CDR3 nucleotides are TGTGCCAGTAGGGGACAGCTTAAAACTAATGAAAAACTGTTTTTT. Translation gives CASRGQLKTNEKLFF.

V is TRBV28 and J is TRBJ2-7; 11 bases align to TRBD2. The CDR3 has 17 amino acids. The trim removed 4 bases at V and 4 bases at J, leaving 12 bases unmatched. Germline loops: CDR1 MDHEN, CDR2 SYDVKM. The CDR3 here is CASSSPAGTSGSYEQYF. CDR3 bases: TGTGCCAGCAGTTCACCAGCCGGGACTAGCGGTTCATACGAGCAGTACTTC.

This sequence joins TRBV7-2 and TRBJ2-1, with 10 bases aligning to TRBD2. The V segment lost 1 base and the J segment 8 bases; nucleotides outside the gene matches: 11. The CDR3 extends over 17 amino acids. CDR1 is SGHTA and CDR2 is FQGNSA in the germline V gene. The CDR3 bases are TGTGCCAGCAGCTTAGTAGGCCTAGCGGGAGTCTCCCATGAGCAGTTCTTC. Translating gives CASSLVGLAGVSHEQFF.